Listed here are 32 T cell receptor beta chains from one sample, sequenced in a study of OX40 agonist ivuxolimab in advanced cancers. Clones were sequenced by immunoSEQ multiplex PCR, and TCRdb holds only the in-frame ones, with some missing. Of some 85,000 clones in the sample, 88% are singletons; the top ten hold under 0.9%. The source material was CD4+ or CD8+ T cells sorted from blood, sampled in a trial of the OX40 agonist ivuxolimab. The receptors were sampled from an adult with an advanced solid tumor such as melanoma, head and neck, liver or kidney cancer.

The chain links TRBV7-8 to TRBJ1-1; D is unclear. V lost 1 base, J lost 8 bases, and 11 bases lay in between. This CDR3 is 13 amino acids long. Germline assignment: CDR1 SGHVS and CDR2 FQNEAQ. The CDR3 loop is CASSLGASREAFF. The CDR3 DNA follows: TGTGCCAGCAGCTTAGGGGCGTCCAGAGAAGCTTTCTTT.

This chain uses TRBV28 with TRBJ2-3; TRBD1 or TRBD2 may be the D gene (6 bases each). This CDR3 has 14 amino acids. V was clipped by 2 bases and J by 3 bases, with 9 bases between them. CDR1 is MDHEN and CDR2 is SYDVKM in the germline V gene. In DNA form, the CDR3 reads TGTGCCAGCAGTTTAGGGGGGCGAACAGATACGCAGTATTTT. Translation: CASSLGGRTDTQYF.

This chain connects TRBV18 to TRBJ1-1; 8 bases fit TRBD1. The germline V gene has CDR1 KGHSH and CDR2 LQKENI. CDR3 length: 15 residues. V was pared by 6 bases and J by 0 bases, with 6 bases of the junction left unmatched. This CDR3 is CASSRTGSMNTEAFF. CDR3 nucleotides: TGTGCCAGCTCGCGGACAGGGTCCATGAACACTGAAGCTTTCTTT.

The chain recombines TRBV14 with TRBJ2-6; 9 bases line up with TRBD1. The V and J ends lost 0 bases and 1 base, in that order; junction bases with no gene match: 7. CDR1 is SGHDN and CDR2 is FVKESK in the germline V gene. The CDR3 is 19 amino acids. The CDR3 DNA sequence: TGTGCCAGCAGCCAAGATTTCGGGACAGGGAATTCTGGGGCCAACGTCCTGACTTTC. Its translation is CASSQDFGTGNSGANVLTF.

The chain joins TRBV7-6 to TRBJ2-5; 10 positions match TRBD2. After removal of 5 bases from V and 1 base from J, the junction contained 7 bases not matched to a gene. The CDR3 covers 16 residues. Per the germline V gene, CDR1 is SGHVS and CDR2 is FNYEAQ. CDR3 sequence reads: CASSLGLAVFQETQYF. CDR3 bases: TGTGCCAGCAGCCTCGGACTAGCGGTCTTCCAAGAGACCCAGTACTTC.

The CDR3 sequence: CASSPRDSTLGSYNSPLHF. The CDR3, as DNA: TGTGCCAGCAGTCCCCGGGACAGTACCTTGGGGTCCTATAATTCACCCCTCCACTTT. V is TRBV28 and J is TRBJ1-6; 7 bases are shared with TRBD1. Unmatched junction bases numbered 14, after V lost 5 bases and J lost 1 base. CDR1 MDHEN and CDR2 SYDVKM come from the germline V gene. This CDR3 region has 19 residues.

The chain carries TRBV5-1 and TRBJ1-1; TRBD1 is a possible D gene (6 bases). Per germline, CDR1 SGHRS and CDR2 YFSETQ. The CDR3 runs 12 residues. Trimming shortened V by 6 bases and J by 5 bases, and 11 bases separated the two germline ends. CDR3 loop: CASKTGQTEAFF. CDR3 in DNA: TGCGCCAGCAAAACAGGGCAAACTGAAGCTTTCTTT.

CDR3 nucleotide sequence: TGTGCCTGGAGTTCCGGGATAAGGGAGGAAAAACTGTTTTTT. Its translation: CAWSSGIREEKLFF. The chain is built from TRBV30 and TRBJ1-4; D ambiguous. The ends were cut back, 2 bases at V and 8 bases at J, with 15 bases in the middle. CDR1 and CDR2 (germline): GTSNPN, SVGIG (reference sequence). This CDR3 contains 14 residues.

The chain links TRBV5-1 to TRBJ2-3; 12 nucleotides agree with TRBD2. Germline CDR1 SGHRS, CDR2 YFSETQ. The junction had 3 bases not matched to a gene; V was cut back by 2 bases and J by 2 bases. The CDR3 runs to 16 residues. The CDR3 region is CASSLLAGGITDTQYF. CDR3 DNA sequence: TGCGCCAGCAGCTTACTAGCGGGGGGTATCACAGATACGCAGTATTTT.

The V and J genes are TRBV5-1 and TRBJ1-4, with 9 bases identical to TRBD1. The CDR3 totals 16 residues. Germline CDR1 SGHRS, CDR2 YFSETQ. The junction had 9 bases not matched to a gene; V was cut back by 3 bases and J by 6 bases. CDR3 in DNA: TGCGCCAGCAGCTACGGACAGGGGACTAAAGATGAAAAACTGTTTTTT. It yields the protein CASSYGQGTKDEKLFF.

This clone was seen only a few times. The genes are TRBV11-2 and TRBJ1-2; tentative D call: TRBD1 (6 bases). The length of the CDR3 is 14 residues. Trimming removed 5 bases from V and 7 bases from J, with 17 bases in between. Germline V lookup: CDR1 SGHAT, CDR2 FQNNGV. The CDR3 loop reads CASSLRTGYRGYTF. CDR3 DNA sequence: TGTGCCAGCAGCCTACGAACAGGGTATCGTGGCTACACCTTC.

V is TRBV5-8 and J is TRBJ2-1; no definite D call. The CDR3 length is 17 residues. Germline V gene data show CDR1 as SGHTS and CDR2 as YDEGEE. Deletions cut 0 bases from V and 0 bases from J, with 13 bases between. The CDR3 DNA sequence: TGTGCCAGCAGCTTGGTCAGACTGATAAGCTCCTACAATGAGCAGTTCTTC. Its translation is CASSLVRLISSYNEQFF.

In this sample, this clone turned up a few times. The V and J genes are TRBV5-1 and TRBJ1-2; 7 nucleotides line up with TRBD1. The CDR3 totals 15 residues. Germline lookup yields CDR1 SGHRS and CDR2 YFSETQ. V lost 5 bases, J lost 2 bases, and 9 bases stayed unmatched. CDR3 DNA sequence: TGCGCCAGCAGGCAGGGGGTCTCTATGAACTATGGCTACACCTTC. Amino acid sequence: CASRQGVSMNYGYTF.

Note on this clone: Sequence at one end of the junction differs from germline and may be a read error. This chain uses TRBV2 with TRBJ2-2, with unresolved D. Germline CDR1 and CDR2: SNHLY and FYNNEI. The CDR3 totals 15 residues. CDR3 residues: CASREDISRTGELFF. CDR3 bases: TGTGCCAGCAGAGAAGACATATCAAGGACCGGGGAGCTGTTTTTT.

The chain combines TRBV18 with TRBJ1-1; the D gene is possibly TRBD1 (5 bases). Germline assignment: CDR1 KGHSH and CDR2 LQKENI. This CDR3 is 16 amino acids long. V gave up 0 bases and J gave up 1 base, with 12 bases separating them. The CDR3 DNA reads TGTGCCAGCTCACCACCCCAGGGTGGGTCGAACACTGAAGCTTTCTTT. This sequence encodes CASSPPQGGSNTEAFF.

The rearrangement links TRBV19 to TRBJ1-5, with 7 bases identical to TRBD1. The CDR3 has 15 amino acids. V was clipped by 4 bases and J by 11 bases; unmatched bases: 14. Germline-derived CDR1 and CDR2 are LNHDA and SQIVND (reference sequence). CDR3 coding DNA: TGTGCCAGTAGTAGAAGGGACAGCCCCATCCCAGCCCAGCATTTT. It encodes CASSRRDSPIPAQHF.

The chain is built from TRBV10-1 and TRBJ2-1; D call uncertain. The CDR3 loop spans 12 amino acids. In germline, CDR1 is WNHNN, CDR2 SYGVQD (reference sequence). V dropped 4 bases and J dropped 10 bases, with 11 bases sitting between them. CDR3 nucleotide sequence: TGCGCCAGCAGTGGAGGATGGAGCGAGCAGTTCTTC. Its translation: CASSGGWSEQFF.

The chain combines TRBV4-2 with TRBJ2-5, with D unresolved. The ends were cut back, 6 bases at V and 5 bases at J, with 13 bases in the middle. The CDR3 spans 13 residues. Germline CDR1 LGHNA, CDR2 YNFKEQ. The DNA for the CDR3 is TGTGCCAGCAGTCTTAACGAACAGGAGACCCAGTACTTC. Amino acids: CASSLNEQETQYF.

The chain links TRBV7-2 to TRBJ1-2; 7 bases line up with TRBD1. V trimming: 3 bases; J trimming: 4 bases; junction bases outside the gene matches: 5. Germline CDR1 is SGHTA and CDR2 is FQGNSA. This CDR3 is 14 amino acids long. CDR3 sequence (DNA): TGTGCCAGCAGCTTCTGGGACAGCTCCTATGGCTACACCTTC. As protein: CASSFWDSSYGYTF.

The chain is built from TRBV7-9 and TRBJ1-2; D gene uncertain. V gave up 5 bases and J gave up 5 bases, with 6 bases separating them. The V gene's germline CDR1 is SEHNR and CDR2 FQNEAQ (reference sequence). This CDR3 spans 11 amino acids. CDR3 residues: CASSQGYGYTF. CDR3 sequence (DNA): TGTGCCAGCAGCCAAGGTTATGGCTACACCTTC.

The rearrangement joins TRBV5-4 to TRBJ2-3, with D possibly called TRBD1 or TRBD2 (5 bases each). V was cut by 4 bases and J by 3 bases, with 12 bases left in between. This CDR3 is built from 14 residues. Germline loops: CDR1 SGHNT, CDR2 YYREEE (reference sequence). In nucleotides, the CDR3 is TGTGCCAGCAGCAGGGACCTTATAACAGATACGCAGTATTTT. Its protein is CASSRDLITDTQYF. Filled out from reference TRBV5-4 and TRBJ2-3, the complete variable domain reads ETGVTQSPTHLIKTRGQQVTLRCSSQSGHNTVSWYQQALGQGPQFIFQYYREEENGRGNFPPRFSGLQFPNYSSELNVNALELDDSALYLCASSRDLITDTQYFGPGTRLTVL.

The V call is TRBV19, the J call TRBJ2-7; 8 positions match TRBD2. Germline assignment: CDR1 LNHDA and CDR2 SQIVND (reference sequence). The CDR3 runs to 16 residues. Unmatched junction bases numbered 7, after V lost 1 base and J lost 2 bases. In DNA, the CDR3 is TGTGCCAGTAGTATAGGGGGCTCAGCGGGGGCCTACGAGCAGTACTTC. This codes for CASSIGGSAGAYEQYF.

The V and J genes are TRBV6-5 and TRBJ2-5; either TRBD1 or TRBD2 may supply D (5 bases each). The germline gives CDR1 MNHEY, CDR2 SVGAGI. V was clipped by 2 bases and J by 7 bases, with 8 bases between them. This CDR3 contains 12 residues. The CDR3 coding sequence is TGTGCCAGCAGTTACCCGAGGGGGACCCAGTACTTC. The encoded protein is CASSYPRGTQYF.

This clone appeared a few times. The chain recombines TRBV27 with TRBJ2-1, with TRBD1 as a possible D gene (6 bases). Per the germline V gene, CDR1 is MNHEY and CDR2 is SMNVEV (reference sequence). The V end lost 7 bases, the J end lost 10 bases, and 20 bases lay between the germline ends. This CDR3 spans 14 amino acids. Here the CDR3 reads CASTITTGNEEQFF. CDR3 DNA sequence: TGTGCCAGCACTATTACCACAGGGAATGAGGAGCAGTTCTTC.

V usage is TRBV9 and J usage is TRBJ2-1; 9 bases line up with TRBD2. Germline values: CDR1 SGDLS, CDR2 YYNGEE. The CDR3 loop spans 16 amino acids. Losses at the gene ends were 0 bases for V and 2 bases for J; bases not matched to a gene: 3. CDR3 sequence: CASSVDGGRAYNEQFF. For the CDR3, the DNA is TGTGCCAGCAGCGTAGATGGCGGGAGGGCCTACAATGAGCAGTTCTTC.

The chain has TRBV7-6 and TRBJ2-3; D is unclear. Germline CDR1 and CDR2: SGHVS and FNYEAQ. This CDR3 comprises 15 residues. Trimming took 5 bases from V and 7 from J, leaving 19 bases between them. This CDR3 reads CASSEINGPTHTQYF. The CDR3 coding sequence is TGTGCCAGCAGCGAGATAAATGGGCCCACTCATACGCAGTATTTT.

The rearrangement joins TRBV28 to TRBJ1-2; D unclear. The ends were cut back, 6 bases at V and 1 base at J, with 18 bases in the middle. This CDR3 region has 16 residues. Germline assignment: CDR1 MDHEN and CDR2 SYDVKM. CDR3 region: CASRGGNWRFNYGYTF. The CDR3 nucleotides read TGTGCCAGCAGAGGAGGTAATTGGCGGTTTAACTATGGCTACACCTTC.

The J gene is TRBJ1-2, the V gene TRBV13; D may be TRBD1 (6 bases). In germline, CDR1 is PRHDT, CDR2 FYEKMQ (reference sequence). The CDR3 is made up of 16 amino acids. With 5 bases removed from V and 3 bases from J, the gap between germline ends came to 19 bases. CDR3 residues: CASSSKQGHDDYGYTF. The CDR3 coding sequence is TGTGCCAGCAGCAGCAAACAGGGCCATGACGACTATGGCTACACCTTC.

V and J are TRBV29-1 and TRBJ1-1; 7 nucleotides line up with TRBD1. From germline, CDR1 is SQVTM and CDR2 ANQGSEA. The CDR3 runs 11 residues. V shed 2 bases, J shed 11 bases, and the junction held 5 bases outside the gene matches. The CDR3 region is CSVERGRGAFF. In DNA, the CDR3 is TGCAGCGTTGAAAGGGGCAGGGGGGCTTTCTTT.

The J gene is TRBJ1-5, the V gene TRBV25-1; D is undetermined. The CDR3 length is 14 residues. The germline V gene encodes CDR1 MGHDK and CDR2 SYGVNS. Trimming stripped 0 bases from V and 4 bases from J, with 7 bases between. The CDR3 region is CASSEYLGNQPQHF. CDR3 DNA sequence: TGTGCCAGCAGTGAATATCTGGGGAATCAGCCCCAGCATTTT.

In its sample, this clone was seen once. The CDR3 sequence is CAISTSSGNTIYF. In nucleotides, the CDR3 is TGTGCCATCAGCACAAGCTCTGGAAACACCATATATTTT. This chain uses TRBV10-3 with TRBJ1-3; D call uncertain. The CDR3 runs to 13 residues. Germline V lookup: CDR1 ENHRY, CDR2 SYGVKD. Trimming removed 6 bases from V and 0 bases from J, with 6 bases in between.

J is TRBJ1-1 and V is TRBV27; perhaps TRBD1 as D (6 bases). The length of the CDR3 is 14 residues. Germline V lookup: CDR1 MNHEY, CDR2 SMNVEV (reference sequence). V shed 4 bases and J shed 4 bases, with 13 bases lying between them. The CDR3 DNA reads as TGTGCCAGCAGTTCTGGGGGCATTGGCACTGAAGCTTTCTTT. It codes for CASSSGGIGTEAFF.